This T cell receptor (beta chain) stems from a study of graft-versus-host responses after intestinal transplantation. Study information: Tacrolimus plus steroids were given to all recipients for about three years, preceded by anti-thymocyte globulin induction.

The CDR3 has 12 amino acids. V gave up 3 bases and J gave up 3 bases, with 6 bases separating them. Germline V gene lookup returns CDR1 SGDLS and CDR2 YYNGEE. Graft-derived tissue was subjected to processing to liberate intraepithelial and lamina propria lymphocytes. Points on this clone: Its antigen is still unknown.

Assay used: immunoSEQ multiplex PCR; TCRdb lists only in-frame clones, some missing. The sample records 6,000 to 8,000 clones, over 80% being singletons. Study-level results: Recipient marrow held GvH clones, some first seen in ileum or blood. Early post-transplant falls in HvG clones accompanied the peak levels of circulating GvH clones. Graft-versus-host to host-versus-graft clonal ratios in allografts were high in patients with graft-donor T cell macrochimerism.

The TCR originated in a human patient who received an intestinal transplant, so some T cells may come from the graft donor. The chain uses TRBV9 and TRBJ1-2, with D unresolved. This specimen was ileum tissue, taken 120 to 130 days after transplant. The CDR3 bases are TGTGCCAGCAGCGGACTTTACTATGGCTACACCTTC. Translated: CASSGLYYGYTF.